This TCR beta chain is from a study of T cell responses to AZD1222 COVID-19 vaccine. The data were produced by immunoSEQ multiplex PCR, yet TCRdb's version contains in-frame clones alone and is incomplete. The repertoire holds roughly 120,000 clones, about 90% seen once, with 4% to 5% in the top ten. Points on this clone: Its matching antigen is unknown.

Overall study results and limits: Regions left unmutated in variants are reportedly the target of nearly half of spike-specific TCRs. Spike as a whole was targeted by vaccine-associated CD4 TCRs, dominant at 160-218 and 743-854. Two AZD1222 administrations were followed by greater Spike-specific TCR breadth and depth. Females outnumbered males among donors, who were mostly white British; clonal diversity was possibly underestimated.

Germline CDR1 and CDR2: SNHLY and FYNNEI. V was pared by 6 bases and J by 4 bases, with 15 bases between. CDR3 length equals 14 residues. V is TRBV2 and J is TRBJ1-1; D is possibly TRBD1 (5 bases). The receptor was isolated from an adult in good health. Here the sequenced sample was peripheral blood, taken on day 0 of AZD1222 vaccination. The CDR3 coding sequence is TGTGCCAGCAGGGACACCACAGCGGGCACTGAAGCTTTCTTT. Amino acids: CASRDTTAGTEAFF.